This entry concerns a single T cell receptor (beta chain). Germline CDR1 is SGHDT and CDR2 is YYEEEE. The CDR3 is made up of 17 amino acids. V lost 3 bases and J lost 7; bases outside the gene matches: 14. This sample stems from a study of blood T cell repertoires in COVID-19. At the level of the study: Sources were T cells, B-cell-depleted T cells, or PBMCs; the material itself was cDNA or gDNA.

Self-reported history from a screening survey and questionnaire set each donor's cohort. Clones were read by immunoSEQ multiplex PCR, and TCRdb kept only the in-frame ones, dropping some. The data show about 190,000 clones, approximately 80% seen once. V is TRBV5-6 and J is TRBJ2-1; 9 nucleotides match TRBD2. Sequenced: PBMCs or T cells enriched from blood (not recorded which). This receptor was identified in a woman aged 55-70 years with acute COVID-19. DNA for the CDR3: TGTGCCAGCAGCTCACCGAGGCGCCTAGCGGGGAGTAATGAGCAGTTCTTC. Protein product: CASSSPRRLAGSNEQFF.